Below, one T cell receptor beta chain is given with its context. One junction end does not reproduce the germline sequence, and a read error may be involved. These data originate in a study of tumor and adjacent non-tumor tissue in lung cancer. Three rounds of nested PCR, following a modified ARM-PCR protocol, produced the TCRbeta library. Each CDR3 protein gets one entry after TCRdb re-called the multiplex PCR reads with MiXCR. Among more than 60,000 distinct CDR3 sequences listed, around 77% were seen once. This CDR3 region has 16 residues. CDR1 and CDR2 (germline): MNHEY, SVGAGI. RNA was extracted from bulk tissue without any cell sorting. Donors were chemotherapy-naive, newly diagnosed lung cancer surgical patients in China, August–late 2014.

The V and J genes are TRBV6-5 and TRBJ2-3; tentative D call: TRBD2 (6 bases). The sequenced material came from lung tumor tissue. The TCR comes from a woman between 50 and 59 years old with non-small cell lung cancer. The CDR3 protein is CTSSHYRGTGTDTQYF. The DNA of the CDR3 is TGTACCAGCAGTCATTACCGGGGGACGGGCACAGATACGCAGTATTTT.